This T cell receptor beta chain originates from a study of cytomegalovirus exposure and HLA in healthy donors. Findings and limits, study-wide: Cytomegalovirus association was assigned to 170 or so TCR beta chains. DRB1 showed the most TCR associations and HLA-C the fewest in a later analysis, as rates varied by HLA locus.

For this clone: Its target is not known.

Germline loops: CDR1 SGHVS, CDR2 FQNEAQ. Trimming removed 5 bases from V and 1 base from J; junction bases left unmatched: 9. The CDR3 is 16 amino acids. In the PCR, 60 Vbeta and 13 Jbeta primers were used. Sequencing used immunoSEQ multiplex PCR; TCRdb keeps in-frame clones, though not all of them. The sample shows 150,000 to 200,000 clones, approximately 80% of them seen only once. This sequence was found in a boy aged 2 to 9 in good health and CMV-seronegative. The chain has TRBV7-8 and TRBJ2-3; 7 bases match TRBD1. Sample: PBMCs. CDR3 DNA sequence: TGTGCCAGCAGCCGGTTCCGGGACAGCCGCACAGATACGCAGTATTTT. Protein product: CASSRFRDSRTDTQYF.